These 20 T cell receptor beta chains originate from one sample sequenced in a study of neurological immune-mediated disorders. In TCRdb, the 5' RACE reads were re-called with MiXCR into one record per CDR3 protein. The sample lists 65,000 to 70,000 distinct CDR3 sequences; almost 4% were seen once. The sample was PBMCs. These receptors were obtained from a man aged 25-45 years with multiple sclerosis.

This clonotype was counted at least ten times. The V call is TRBV7-6, the J call TRBJ1-6, with 7 nucleotides matching TRBD1. Germline V lookup: CDR1 SGHVS, CDR2 FNYEAQ. The CDR3 sequence is 18 residues long. Unmatched junction bases numbered 9, after V lost 1 base and J lost 3 bases. Here the CDR3 DNA reads TGTGCCAGCAGCTTAGGTACAGGGGAAGGAATCTATAATTCACCCCTCCACTTT. Its protein product is CASSLGTGEGIYNSPLHF.

This clonotype was found many times. The chain has TRBV7-8 and TRBJ2-7; 7 bases agree with TRBD2. The CDR3 consists of 15 residues. The V gene's germline CDR1 is SGHVS and CDR2 FQNEAQ. The V and J ends lost 5 bases and 2 bases, in that order; junction bases with no gene match: 9. The CDR3 DNA follows: TGTGCCAGCAGCCCGCGGCGGGGGAGTACCTACGAGCAGTACTTC. Amino acid sequence: CASSPRRGSTYEQYF.

This clonotype showed up many times. This chain links TRBV20-1 with TRBJ1-4, with D possibly TRBD1 on 6 matching bases. The CDR3 sequence is 13 residues long. From germline, CDR1 is DFQATT and CDR2 SNEGSKA (reference sequence). V was trimmed by 2 bases and J by 7 bases, leaving 11 bases between them. CDR3 DNA: TGCAGTGCTAGACCACAGGGAAGTGAAAAACTGTTTTTT. This encodes CSARPQGSEKLFF.

Ten or more counts support this clonotype. The chain combines TRBV7-2 with TRBJ2-2, with D hard to call. The CDR3 totals 15 residues. Trimming stripped 6 bases from V and 7 bases from J, with 18 bases between. CDR1 and CDR2 (germline): SGHTA, FQGNSA. The CDR3 sequence is CASSPPGLRNGELFF. The DNA for the CDR3 is TGTGCCAGCAGTCCACCGGGCCTAAGGAACGGGGAGCTGTTTTTT.

This clonotype was seen repeatedly, ten times or more. The gene calls are TRBV7-9 and TRBJ2-1; D unresolved. V lost 3 bases and J 7 bases, leaving 4 bases between the germline ends. CDR1 SEHNR and CDR2 FQNEAQ come from the germline V gene (reference sequence). The CDR3 covers 11 residues. The CDR3 DNA reads TGTGCCAGCAGCTTGGGGAATGAGCAGTTCTTC. It is translated as CASSLGNEQFF.

Points on this clonotype: The junction does not match germline at one end; this may be a read error. The chain carries TRBV10-2 and TRBJ1-5; the D is unclear. This CDR3 region has 13 residues. Germline CDR1 WSHSY, CDR2 SAAADI. The CDR3 nucleotides read TGCGCCAGCATGGTGGGGAAAAATCAGCCCCAGAATTTT. It translates to CASMVGKNQPQNF.

The table lists this clonotype with many counts. The V gene is TRBV9, the J gene TRBJ2-7; D not certain. V lost 3 bases to trimming and J lost 3 bases, with 7 bases between them. The CDR3 consists of 12 residues. CDR1 is SGDLS, CDR2 YYNGEE, per germline. CDR3 region: CASSENDYEQYF. In DNA, the CDR3 is TGTGCCAGCAGCGAGAATGACTACGAGCAGTACTTC.

This clonotype was counted ten times or more. The gene calls are TRBV20-1 and TRBJ1-1; a possible D gene is TRBD1 (5 bases). Trimming removed 3 bases from V and 0 bases from J, with 14 bases in between. Germline loops: CDR1 DFQATT, CDR2 SNEGSKA (reference sequence). The CDR3 extends over 15 amino acids. CDR3 sequence reads: CSASNRGGVNTEAFF. CDR3 DNA: TGCAGTGCTAGCAATCGCGGGGGAGTGAACACTGAAGCTTTCTTT.

This clonotype showed up many times. J is TRBJ2-3 and V is TRBV9, with D uncertain. CDR1 is SGDLS, CDR2 YYNGEE, per germline. This CDR3 has 17 residues. Between the trimmed V and J ends, which lost 0 bases and 0 bases, there was a span of 14 bases. This chain's CDR3 is CASSVGPSDVSTDTQYF. CDR3 nucleotides: TGTGCCAGCAGCGTAGGACCCTCGGATGTGAGCACAGATACGCAGTATTTT.

This clonotype was found many times. The chain links TRBV18 to TRBJ1-2, with a possible D match to TRBD1 (6 bases). Germline CDR1 KGHSH, CDR2 LQKENI. There are 13 residues in the CDR3. Trimming left V 4 bases short and J 2 bases short, with 8 bases between. The CDR3, as DNA: TGTGCCAGCTCACAGGGGGAGAACTATGGCTACACCTTC. Its translation is CASSQGENYGYTF. The whole variable domain, remainder taken from reference TRBV18 and TRBJ1-2, is NAGVMQNPRHLVRRRGQEARLRCSPMKGHSHVYWYRQLPEEGLKFMVYLQKENIIDESGMPKERFSAEFPKEGPSILRIQQVVRGDSAAYFCASSQGENYGYTFGSGTRLTVV.

This clonotype showed up many times. The gene calls are TRBV6-2 or TRBV6-3 and TRBJ2-3; D unresolved. Between the trimmed V and J ends, which lost 6 bases and 4 bases, there was a span of 11 bases. In germline, CDR1 is MNHEY, CDR2 SVGEGT. The CDR3 runs 13 residues. CDR3 loop: CASREDSPDTQYF. The CDR3 DNA sequence: TGTGCCAGCAGAGAAGACTCCCCAGATACGCAGTATTTT.

This clonotype was recorded at least ten times. The V gene is TRBV7-2, the J gene TRBJ2-7; D uncertain. Trimming cost V 5 bases and J 1 base, with 3 bases left between them. CDR3 size: 11 residues. Per germline, CDR1 SGHTA and CDR2 FQGNSA. The CDR3 DNA reads as TGTGCCAGCAGCGAGTCCTACGAGCAGTACTTC. Protein sequence: CASSESYEQYF.

In this sample, this clonotype turned up many times. The chain is built from TRBV4-1 and TRBJ1-1, with 8 bases lining up with TRBD1. The CDR3 contains 16 residues. The germline V gene has CDR1 MGHRA and CDR2 YSYEKL. Trimming cost V 1 base and J 3 bases; bases outside gene matches: 7. The CDR3 loop reads CASSQGQGKGHTEAFF. CDR3 DNA: TGCGCCAGCAGCCAAGGACAGGGGAAGGGGCACACTGAAGCTTTCTTT.

This clonotype was seen repeatedly, ten times or more. The genes are TRBV20-1 and TRBJ2-3; possibly TRBD2 for D (5 bases). V gave up 6 bases and J gave up 2 bases, with 15 bases separating them. Germline assignment: CDR1 DFQATT and CDR2 SNEGSKA (reference sequence). The CDR3 covers 14 residues. The CDR3 loop reads CSAPADFDTDTQYF. The CDR3 coding sequence is TGCAGTGCCCCAGCGGACTTCGACACAGATACGCAGTATTTT.

The table lists this clonotype with a few counts. This sequence may be a read error, since a much larger clone differs from it by one base. The chain employs TRBV2 and TRBJ2-3; the D gene is possibly TRBD2 (5 bases). V was pared by 2 bases and J by 10 bases, with 13 bases between. CDR3 length equals 13 residues. CDR1 SNHLY and CDR2 FYNNEI come from the germline V gene. This chain's CDR3 is CASSEPLLEPQYF. CDR3 DNA sequence: TGTGCCAGCAGTGAACCCTTACTAGAACCGCAGTATTTT.

In its sample, this clonotype was seen many times. This chain connects TRBV20-1 to TRBJ1-2; D perhaps matches TRBD1 (6 bases). This CDR3 is 16 amino acids long. Per the germline V gene, CDR1 is DFQATT and CDR2 is SNEGSKA (reference sequence). Trimming pared 1 base from V and 8 bases from J, leaving 23 bases between. In nucleotides, the CDR3 is TGCAGTGCTAGAGCTCCGGGGGCCGGGTTGAAGTCGGGCTACACCTTC. This encodes CSARAPGAGLKSGYTF.

At least ten counts were recorded for this clonotype. The chain carries TRBV7-2 and TRBJ2-3, with D unclear. V lost 0 bases and J lost 6, with 4 bases in between. Germline loops: CDR1 SGHTA, CDR2 FQGNSA. The CDR3 runs 12 residues. The CDR3, as DNA: TGTGCCAGCAGCTTAGCGTCGGATACGCAGTATTTT. This translates into CASSLASDTQYF.

This clonotype was observed at least ten times. The gene calls are TRBV4-3 and TRBJ2-2, with D possibly TRBD2 on 5 matching bases. Per the germline V gene, CDR1 is LGHNA and CDR2 is YSLEER. The germline V and J ends were trimmed by 3 bases and 3 bases, with 8 bases remaining between them. The length of the CDR3 is 14 residues. The CDR3 reads CASSQRGYTGELFF. The CDR3 DNA reads TGCGCCAGCAGCCAGCGAGGGTACACCGGGGAGCTGTTTTTT.

This clonotype appeared many times. The V and J genes are TRBV4-1 and TRBJ2-7; 8 bases align to TRBD2. CDR1 MGHRA and CDR2 YSYEKL come from the germline V gene. V shed 1 base, J shed 0 bases, and the junction held 5 bases outside the gene matches. This CDR3 is built from 16 residues. The CDR3 DNA follows: TGCGCCAGCAGCCAAGCCTCGCGGGGGGCCTCCTACGAGCAGTACTTC. This codes for CASSQASRGASYEQYF.

There are many counts of this clonotype. The CDR3 protein is CASSVNGGAGGYTF. For the CDR3, the DNA is TGTGCCAGCAGCGTAAACGGAGGGGCGGGCGGCTACACCTTC. The genes are TRBV9 and TRBJ1-2, with TRBD1 as a possible D gene (5 bases). Trimming took off 1 base at V and 8 bases at J, with 15 bases between the two ends. Germline CDR1 reads SGDLS; CDR2 reads YYNGEE. This CDR3 has 14 residues.